Below, one TCR beta chain is given with its context. Antigen specificity is unknown. Per germline, CDR1 MNHEY and CDR2 SVGEGT. The CDR3 consists of 16 residues. The trim removed 5 bases at V and 9 bases at J, leaving 14 bases unmatched. This specimen belongs to a study of T-cell memory formation after mild COVID-19. Study observations and caveats: Clones which contracted sat mainly in CM and EM if CD4+, and in EMRA if CD8+.

TCRdb reprocessed the 5' RACE reads via MiXCR and lists one record per CDR3 protein. The sample has about 470,000 distinct CDR3 sequences, about 20% seen once. The specimen was PBMCs or a T cell subset sorted from them (not recorded which). The clonotype was recovered from an adult woman who had mild COVID-19 (a few samples of this study predate the infection). Cell type and time point are not known. This rearrangement joins TRBV6-2 or TRBV6-3 to TRBJ2-1; the match to TRBD2 covers 9 bases. CDR3 protein: CASSTTLAGPQGEQFF. In nucleotides, the CDR3 is TGTGCCAGCAGTACAACTCTAGCGGGACCGCAGGGTGAGCAGTTCTTC.